The 29 T cell receptor beta chains presented below share a single source sample, sequenced in a study of identical twins. TCRdb passed the 5' RACE reads through MiXCR, listing each CDR3 protein once. The data contain about 890,000 distinct CDR3 sequences, roughly an eighth of them seen just once; the ten biggest clones take up 1.5% to 2%. These data also featured in a second study, about yellow fever vaccine responses in identical twins.

Sequenced material: PBMCs. The receptors were sampled from a woman aged 18-35 years in good health.

The table lists this clonotype with a few counts. V is TRBV12-3 or TRBV12-4 and J is TRBJ2-1; 9 nucleotides agree with TRBD1. The CDR3 consists of 13 residues. The V and J ends lost 6 bases and 11 bases, in that order; junction bases with no gene match: 8. As DNA, the CDR3 is TGTGCCAGCAGGTTACAGGGACAGGGCCAGCAGTTCTTC. This translates into CASRLQGQGQQFF.

This clonotype appeared a few times. V is TRBV20-1 and J is TRBJ2-3; 8 nucleotides align to TRBD1. The germline CDR1 and CDR2 sequences are DFQATT and SNEGSKA (reference sequence). The CDR3 is made up of 14 amino acids. J was trimmed by 5 bases and V by 6 bases; bases with no gene match: 10. The CDR3 nucleotides are TGCAGTGCACCCGACAGGGGAAGGGGAGATACGCAGTATTTT. It codes for CSAPDRGRGDTQYF.

The chain recombines TRBV5-1 with TRBJ1-5; D is unresolved. The CDR3 is 16 residues long. The germline gives CDR1 SGHRS, CDR2 YFSETQ. The ends were cut back, 0 bases at V and 2 bases at J, with 12 bases in the middle. For the CDR3, the DNA is TGCGCCAGCAGCTTGGGGAACGAGATCGGCAATCAGCCCCAGCATTTT. Its translation is CASSLGNEIGNQPQHF. Full variable domain (outside the CDR3, taken from reference TRBV5-1 and TRBJ1-5): KAGVTQTPRYLIKTRGQQVTLSCSPISGHRSVSWYQQTPGQGLQFLFEYFSETQRNKGNFPGRFSGRQFSNSRSEMNVSTLELGDSALYLCASSLGNEIGNQPQHFGDGTRLSIL.

This clonotype has a single count. The CDR3 bases are TGTGCCAGCAGTTCCGACAGGATAACGTCCTACGAGCAGTACTTC. It yields the protein CASSSDRITSYEQYF. The V gene is TRBV27, the J gene TRBJ2-7, with D tentatively TRBD1 (6 bases). The CDR3 spans 15 residues. Trimming shortened V by 4 bases and J by 1 base, and 14 bases separated the two germline ends. Germline CDR1 reads MNHEY; CDR2 reads SMNVEV (reference sequence).

This sequence joins TRBV15 and TRBJ2-2; D gene uncertain. Germline V CDR1 and CDR2: LNHNV, YYDKDF (reference sequence). Trimming cost V 4 bases and J 7 bases, with 7 bases left between them. The CDR3 consists of 12 residues. CDR3 residues: CATSTSRGELFF. The DNA for the CDR3 is TGTGCCACCAGCACTTCTCGCGGGGAGCTGTTTTTT.

This clonotype was detected a few times. The chain links TRBV10-1 to TRBJ2-2; D is possibly TRBD1 (5 bases). Germline CDR1 is WNHNN and CDR2 is SYGVQD (reference sequence). This CDR3 is built from 14 residues. The V end was cut by 6 bases, the J end by 2 bases, with 10 bases between. The CDR3 DNA sequence: TGCGCCAGCAGGGCAGGGATCAACACCGGGGAGCTGTTTTTT. Protein product: CASRAGINTGELFF.

This clonotype was counted between two and nine times. The CDR3 sequence: CATTSPEQGSPREQYF. In DNA form, the CDR3 reads TGTGCCACCACCTCTCCTGAACAGGGGTCGCCCCGCGAGCAGTACTTC. The chain recombines TRBV24-1 with TRBJ2-7; TRBD1 aligns across 7 bases. CDR1 is KGHDR and CDR2 is SFDVKD in the germline V gene. Trimming at V came to 8 bases and at J to 6 bases, leaving 18 bases not matched to a gene. The CDR3 consists of 16 residues.

This clonotype was detected many times. This chain joins TRBV29-1 and TRBJ2-7; D uncertain. Per the germline V gene, CDR1 is SQVTM and CDR2 is ANQGSEA. Trimming shortened V by 1 base and J by 4 bases, and 8 bases separated the two germline ends. The CDR3 consists of 12 residues. The CDR3 loop reads CSVEGGTYEQYF. The CDR3 DNA reads as TGCAGCGTTGAAGGTGGTACTTACGAGCAGTACTTC.

The rearrangement links TRBV19 to TRBJ2-5, with 7 bases fitting TRBD2. This CDR3 contains 14 residues. CDR1 and CDR2 from the germline V gene are LNHDA and SQIVND (reference sequence). Trimming cost V 10 bases and J 3 bases; bases outside gene matches: 11. The CDR3 coding sequence is TGTGCCATCCACCGAGGGACTATCAAAGAGACCCAGTACTTC. Translated, it gives CAIHRGTIKETQYF.

This clonotype was observed a handful of times. V and J are TRBV24-1 and TRBJ1-5, with 7 bases fitting TRBD1. CDR1 and CDR2 from the germline V gene are KGHDR and SFDVKD. The V and J ends lost 9 bases and 3 bases, in that order; junction bases with no gene match: 4. The CDR3 extends over 13 amino acids. CDR3 DNA sequence: TGTGCCACCTCGGGACAGACCAATCAGCCCCAGCATTTT. Translation: CATSGQTNQPQHF.

V usage is TRBV1 and J usage is TRBJ2-7; the D call of TRBD2 is as the table states it, not checked on the DNA. TRBV1 is annotated as a pseudogene. This CDR3 region has 18 residues. The CDR3 reads CTSSRVKYEEAIYYEQYV. CDR3 coding DNA: TGCACCAGCAGTCGAGTCAAGTACGAGGAGGCGATCTACTACGAGCAGTACGTC.

The chain couples TRBV5-1 to TRBJ2-1; 10 bases agree with TRBD2. V lost 4 bases to trimming and J lost 4 bases; unmatched junction nucleotides: 20. The CDR3 loop spans 20 amino acids. The V gene's germline CDR1 is SGHRS and CDR2 YFSETQ. CDR3 coding DNA: TGCGCCAGCAGCAAGGGGACTAGCGTACAGACAACATGGGTATACAATGAGCAGTTCTTC. Translated, it gives CASSKGTSVQTTWVYNEQFF.

The chain links TRBV19 to TRBJ2-2, with D tentatively TRBD2 (5 bases). CDR3 size: 13 residues. Trimming cost V 7 bases and J 1 base, with 7 bases left between them. The germline CDR1 and CDR2 sequences are LNHDA and SQIVND (reference sequence). The CDR3 loop is CASTEVNTGELFF. CDR3 in DNA: TGTGCCAGTACGGAGGTGAACACCGGGGAGCTGTTTTTT.

This clonotype was seen repeatedly, ten times or more. The chain recombines TRBV5-1 with TRBJ2-2, with 7 bases matching TRBD2. Germline V lookup: CDR1 SGHRS, CDR2 YFSETQ. With V trimmed by 0 bases and J by 2 bases, 7 bases remained unmatched. The CDR3 is 17 amino acids. CDR3 loop: CASSLASSGANTGELFF. CDR3 DNA: TGCGCCAGCAGCTTGGCCTCGAGCGGGGCAAACACCGGGGAGCTGTTTTTT. The whole variable domain, filled in from reference TRBV5-1 and TRBJ2-2, reads KAGVTQTPRYLIKTRGQQVTLSCSPISGHRSVSWYQQTPGQGLQFLFEYFSETQRNKGNFPGRFSGRQFSNSRSEMNVSTLELGDSALYLCASSLASSGANTGELFFGEGSRLTVL.

This clonotype was counted only a few times. V is TRBV9 and J is TRBJ1-6; D call uncertain. CDR3 size: 14 residues. CDR1 SGDLS and CDR2 YYNGEE come from the germline V gene. The germline V and J ends were trimmed by 3 bases and 8 bases, with 12 bases remaining between them. The CDR3 DNA is TGTGCCAGCAGCGGAACCCCTTTTGATTCACCCCTCCACTTT. It yields the protein CASSGTPFDSPLHF.

This clonotype has just a few counts. This chain connects TRBV11-2 to TRBJ2-1; tentative D call: TRBD2 (5 bases). The germline V and J ends were trimmed by 1 base and 8 bases, with 15 bases remaining between them. The germline V gene encodes CDR1 SGHAT and CDR2 FQNNGV. This CDR3 spans 15 amino acids. This CDR3 is CASSLGFRGYDEQFF. The CDR3 DNA follows: TGTGCCAGCAGCTTAGGGTTTCGGGGTTACGATGAGCAGTTCTTC.

This clonotype was picked up many times. V is TRBV12-3 or TRBV12-4 and J is TRBJ1-2; D gene ambiguous. The CDR3 length is 15 residues. V lost 5 bases, J lost 7 bases, and 20 bases lay in between. The CDR3 DNA follows: TGTGCCAGCAGTCGAAGTACCGGGAATTCTTTTGGCTACACCTTC. Protein product: CASSRSTGNSFGYTF.

Only a few counts were recorded for this clonotype. The chain has TRBV20-1 and TRBJ2-1, with D maybe TRBD1 (5 bases). The CDR3 covers 10 residues. Germline V gene lookup returns CDR1 DFQATT and CDR2 SNEGSKA (reference sequence). DNA for the CDR3: TGCAGGTCGACCAGGGATGAGCAGTTCTTC. Translated, it gives CRSTRDEQFF.

V gene TRBV11-1 combines with J gene TRBJ2-5; the match to TRBD2 covers 12 bases. CDR1 and CDR2 (germline): SGHAT, FQDESV (reference sequence). The trim removed 2 bases at V and 7 bases at J, leaving 23 bases unmatched. There are 21 residues in the CDR3. The CDR3 coding sequence is TGTGCCAGCAGCTTACCCTCGACTAGCGGGAGCGTCCCCCGCTTAGTCGGGACCCAGTACTTC. Protein: CASSLPSTSGSVPRLVGTQYF.

This clonotype was recorded a few times. This chain links TRBV27 with TRBJ2-3; TRBD1 aligns across 10 bases. From germline, CDR1 is MNHEY and CDR2 SMNVEV (reference sequence). This CDR3 region has 15 residues. Trimming removed 5 bases from V and 6 bases from J; junction bases left unmatched: 8. The DNA of the CDR3 is TGTGCCAGCAGTCCCTGGACAGGGGGAAAGGATACGCAGTATTTT. Amino acid sequence: CASSPWTGGKDTQYF.

The genes are TRBV3-1 and TRBJ1-2; D not certain. The V gene's germline CDR1 is LGHDT and CDR2 YNNKEL (reference sequence). Trimming removed 5 bases at V and 8 bases at J, with 9 bases between. This CDR3 is built from 11 residues. Written as DNA, the CDR3 is TGTGCCAGCAGCAACGGTAACGGCTACACCTTC. Protein sequence: CASSNGNGYTF.

This clonotype was seen repeatedly, ten times or more. The V call is TRBV12-3 or TRBV12-4, the J call TRBJ2-2, with no clear D. V was trimmed by 3 bases and J by 3 bases, leaving 8 bases between them. The CDR3 covers 14 residues. The CDR3 loop is CASSLGRYTGELFF. CDR3 coding DNA: TGTGCCAGCAGTTTGGGCAGATACACCGGGGAGCTGTTTTTT.

This clonotype was counted only a few times. The chain employs TRBV5-6 and TRBJ1-2; no definite D call. CDR1 is SGHDT and CDR2 is YYEEEE in the germline V gene. CDR3 size: 15 residues. Trimming removed 6 bases at V and 7 bases at J, with 22 bases between. In DNA, the CDR3 is TGTGCCAGCACCCTCCGAGGCACCGGGAGAGGTGGCTACACCTTC. Amino acid sequence: CASTLRGTGRGGYTF.

This clonotype came up many times. CDR3 nucleotide sequence: TGTGCCATCTCGGTTTCCAATCAGCCCCAGCATTTT. It is translated as CAISVSNQPQHF. V and J are TRBV10-3 and TRBJ1-5; D is undetermined. The CDR3 is 12 amino acids. CDR1 is ENHRY and CDR2 is SYGVKD in the germline V gene. V dropped 8 bases and J dropped 3 bases, with 8 bases sitting between them.

This rearrangement joins TRBV28 to TRBJ2-7, with 9 bases that match TRBD1. The V gene end was trimmed by 7 bases and the J gene end by 1 base; junction bases not matched to a gene: 5. The CDR3 loop spans 14 amino acids. Germline CDR1 is MDHEN and CDR2 is SYDVKM. The DNA of the CDR3 is TGTGCCAGCAAGAAGACAGGGGGATCCTACGAGCAGTACGTC. It yields the protein CASKKTGGSYEQYV.

The chain joins TRBV21-1 to TRBJ2-7. TRBV21-1 is termed a pseudogene. The CDR3 consists of 13 residues. CDR3 sequence reads: CASSKVDEQKAYV. The CDR3 coding sequence is TGTGCCAGCAGCAAAGTCGACGAACAGAAGGCGTACGTC.

V is TRBV15 and J is TRBJ1-6, with D possibly matching TRBD1 (5 bases). CDR3 length: 15 residues. Germline CDR1 is LNHNV and CDR2 is YYDKDF (reference sequence). The germline V and J ends were trimmed by 0 bases and 5 bases, with 8 bases remaining between them. CDR3 in DNA: TGTGCCACCAGCAGAGATGACAGAAATAATTCACCCCTCCACTTT. This sequence encodes CATSRDDRNNSPLHF.

A few counts support this clonotype. The chain uses TRBV7-6 and TRBJ1-5; a weak D match, TRBD1 (5 bases). Trimming removed 1 base from V and 4 bases from J, with 11 bases in between. Germline V gene sequence: CDR1 SGHVS, CDR2 FNYEAQ. The CDR3 is 15 amino acids. CDR3 DNA: TGTGCCAGCAGCTTAGAGGGACGGAATAATCAGCCCCAGCATTTT. It encodes CASSLEGRNNQPQHF.

Only a few counts were recorded for this clonotype. V and J are TRBV5-1 and TRBJ2-1; no definite D call. Per germline, CDR1 SGHRS and CDR2 YFSETQ. The CDR3 runs to 12 residues. V was cut by 1 base and J by 7 bases, with 6 bases left in between. CDR3 in amino acids: CASSLTQNEQFF. CDR3 bases: TGCGCCAGCAGCTTGACACAAAATGAGCAGTTCTTC.